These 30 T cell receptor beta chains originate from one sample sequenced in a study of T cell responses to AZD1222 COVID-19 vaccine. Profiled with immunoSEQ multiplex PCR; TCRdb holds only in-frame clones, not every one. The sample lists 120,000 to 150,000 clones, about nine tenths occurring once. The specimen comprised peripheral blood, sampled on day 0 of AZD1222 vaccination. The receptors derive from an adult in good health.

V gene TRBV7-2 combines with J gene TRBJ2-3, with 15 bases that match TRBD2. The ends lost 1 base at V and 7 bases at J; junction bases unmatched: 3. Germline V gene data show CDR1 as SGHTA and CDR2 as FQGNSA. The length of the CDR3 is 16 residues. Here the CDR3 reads CASSLGGTSGRYTQYF. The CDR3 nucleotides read TGTGCCAGCAGCTTAGGGGGGACTAGCGGGAGGTATACGCAGTATTTT.

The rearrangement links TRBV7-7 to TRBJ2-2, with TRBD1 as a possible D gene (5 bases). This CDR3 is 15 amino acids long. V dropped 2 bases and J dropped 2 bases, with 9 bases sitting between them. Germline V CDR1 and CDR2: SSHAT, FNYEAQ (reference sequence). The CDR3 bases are TGTGCCAGCAGCTTAAACAGGATCAACACCGGGGAGCTGTTTTTT. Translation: CASSLNRINTGELFF.

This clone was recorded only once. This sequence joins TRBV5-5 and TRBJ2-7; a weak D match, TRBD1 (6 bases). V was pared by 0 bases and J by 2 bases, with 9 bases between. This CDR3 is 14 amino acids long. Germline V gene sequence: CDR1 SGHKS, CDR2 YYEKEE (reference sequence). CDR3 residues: CASSLVQGTYEQYF. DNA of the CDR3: TGTGCCAGCAGCTTGGTACAGGGCACCTACGAGCAGTACTTC.

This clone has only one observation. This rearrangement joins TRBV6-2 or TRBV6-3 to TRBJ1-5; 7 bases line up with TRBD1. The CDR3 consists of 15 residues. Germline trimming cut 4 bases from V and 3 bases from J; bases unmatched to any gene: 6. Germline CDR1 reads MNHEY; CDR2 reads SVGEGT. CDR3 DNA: TGTGCCAGCAGTTTACAGGGGTTTTCCAATCAGCCCCAGCATTTT. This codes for CASSLQGFSNQPQHF.

The CDR3: CATAEGYTF. The CDR3 bases are TGTGCCACCGCGGAGGGCTACACCTTC. V usage is TRBV24-1 and J usage is TRBJ1-2; no reliable D call. The V and J ends lost 9 bases and 8 bases respectively, with 6 bases between them. This CDR3 is 9 amino acids long. Germline lookup yields CDR1 KGHDR and CDR2 SFDVKD.

CDR3 sequence reads: CASIKDRWIKEQYF. In DNA, the CDR3 is TGTGCCAGCATCAAGGACAGGTGGATAAAGGAGCAGTACTTC. This rearrangement joins TRBV6-6 to TRBJ2-7, with TRBD1 matching over 7 bases. V lost 7 bases and J lost 7; bases outside the gene matches: 13. Germline V lookup: CDR1 MNHNY, CDR2 SVGAGI (reference sequence). This CDR3 has 14 residues.

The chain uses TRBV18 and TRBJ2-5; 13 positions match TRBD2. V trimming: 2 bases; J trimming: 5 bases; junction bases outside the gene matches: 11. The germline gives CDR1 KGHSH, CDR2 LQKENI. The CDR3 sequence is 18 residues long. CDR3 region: CASSPSTSGGPRWETQYF. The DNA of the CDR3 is TGTGCCAGCTCACCATCGACTAGCGGGGGGCCACGGTGGGAGACCCAGTACTTC. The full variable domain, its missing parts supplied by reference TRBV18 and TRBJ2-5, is NAGVMQNPRHLVRRRGQEARLRCSPMKGHSHVYWYRQLPEEGLKFMVYLQKENIIDESGMPKERFSAEFPKEGPSILRIQQVVRGDSAAYFCASSPSTSGGPRWETQYFGPGTRLLVL.

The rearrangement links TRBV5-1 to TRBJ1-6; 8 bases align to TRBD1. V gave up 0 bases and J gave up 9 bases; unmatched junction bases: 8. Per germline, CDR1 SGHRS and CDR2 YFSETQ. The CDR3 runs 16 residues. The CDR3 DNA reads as TGCGCCAGCAGCTTGGAATTTCGGACAGGGAGTTCACCCCTCCACTTT. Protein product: CASSLEFRTGSSPLHF.

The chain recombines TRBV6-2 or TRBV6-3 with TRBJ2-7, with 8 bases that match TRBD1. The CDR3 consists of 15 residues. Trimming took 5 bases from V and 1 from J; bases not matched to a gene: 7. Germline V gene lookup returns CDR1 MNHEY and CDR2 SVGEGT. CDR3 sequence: CASSQPQGASYEQYF. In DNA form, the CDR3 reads TGTGCCAGCAGTCAACCCCAGGGGGCTTCCTACGAGCAGTACTTC.

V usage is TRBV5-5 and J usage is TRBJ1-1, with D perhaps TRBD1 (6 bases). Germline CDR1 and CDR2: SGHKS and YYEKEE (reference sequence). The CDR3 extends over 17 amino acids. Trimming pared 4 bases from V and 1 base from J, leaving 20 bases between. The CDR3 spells CASSHHRGPGENTEAFF. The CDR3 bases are TGTGCCAGCAGCCATCATCGCGGGCCAGGGGAGAACACTGAAGCTTTCTTT. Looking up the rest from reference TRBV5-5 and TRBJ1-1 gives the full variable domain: DAGVTQSPTHLIKTRGQQVTLRCSPISGHKSVSWYQQVLGQGPQFIFQYYEKEERGRGNFPDRFSARQFPNYSSELNVNALLLGDSALYLCASSHHRGPGENTEAFFGQGTRLTVV.

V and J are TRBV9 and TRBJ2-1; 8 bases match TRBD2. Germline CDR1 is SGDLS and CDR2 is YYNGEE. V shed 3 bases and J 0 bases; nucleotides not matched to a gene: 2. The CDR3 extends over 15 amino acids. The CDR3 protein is CASSERGNSYNEQFF. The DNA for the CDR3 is TGTGCCAGCAGCGAGCGGGGGAACTCCTACAATGAGCAGTTCTTC. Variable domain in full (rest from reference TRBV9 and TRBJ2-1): DSGVTQTPKHLITATGQRVTLRCSPRSGDLSVYWYQQSLDQGLQFLIQYYNGEERAKGNILERFSAQQFPDLHSELNLSSLELGDSALYFCASSERGNSYNEQFFGPGTRLTVL.

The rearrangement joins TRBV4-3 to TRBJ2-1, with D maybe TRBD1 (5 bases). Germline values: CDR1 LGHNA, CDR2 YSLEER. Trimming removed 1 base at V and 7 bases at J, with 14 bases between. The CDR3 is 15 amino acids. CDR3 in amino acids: CASSQVAFSGNEQFF. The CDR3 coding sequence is TGCGCCAGCAGCCAAGTCGCTTTTTCAGGGAATGAGCAGTTCTTC.

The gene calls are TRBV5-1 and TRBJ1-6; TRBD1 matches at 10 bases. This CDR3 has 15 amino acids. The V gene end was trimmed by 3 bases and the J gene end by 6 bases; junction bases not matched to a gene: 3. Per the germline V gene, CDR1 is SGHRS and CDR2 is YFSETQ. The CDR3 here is CASSSDRGSNSPLHF. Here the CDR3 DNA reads TGCGCCAGCAGCTCGGACAGGGGGTCTAATTCACCCCTCCACTTT.

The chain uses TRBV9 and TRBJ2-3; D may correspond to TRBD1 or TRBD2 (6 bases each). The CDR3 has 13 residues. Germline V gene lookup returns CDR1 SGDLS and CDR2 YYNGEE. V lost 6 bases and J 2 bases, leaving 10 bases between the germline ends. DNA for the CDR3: TGTGCCAGCACTCGGGGGCTCACAGATACGCAGTATTTT. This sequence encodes CASTRGLTDTQYF.

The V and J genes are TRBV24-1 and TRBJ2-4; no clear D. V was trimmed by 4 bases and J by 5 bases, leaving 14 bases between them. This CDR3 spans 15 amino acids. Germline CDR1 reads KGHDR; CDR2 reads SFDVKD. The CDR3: CATSEAKPGENIQYF. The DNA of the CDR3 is TGTGCCACCAGTGAGGCTAAGCCTGGGGAAAACATTCAGTACTTC.

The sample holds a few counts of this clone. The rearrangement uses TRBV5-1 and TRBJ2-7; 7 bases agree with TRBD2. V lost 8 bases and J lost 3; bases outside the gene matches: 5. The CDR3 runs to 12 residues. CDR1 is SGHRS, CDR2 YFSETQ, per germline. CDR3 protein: CASRAGFYEQYF. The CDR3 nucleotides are TGCGCCAGTAGAGCGGGGTTCTACGAGCAGTACTTC.

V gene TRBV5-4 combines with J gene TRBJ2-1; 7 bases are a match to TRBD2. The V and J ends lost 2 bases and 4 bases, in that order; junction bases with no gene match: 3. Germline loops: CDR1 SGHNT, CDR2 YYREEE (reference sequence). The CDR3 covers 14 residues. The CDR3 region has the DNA TGTGCCAGCAGCTTAGCGGGGACGTACAATGAGCAGTTCTTC. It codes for CASSLAGTYNEQFF.

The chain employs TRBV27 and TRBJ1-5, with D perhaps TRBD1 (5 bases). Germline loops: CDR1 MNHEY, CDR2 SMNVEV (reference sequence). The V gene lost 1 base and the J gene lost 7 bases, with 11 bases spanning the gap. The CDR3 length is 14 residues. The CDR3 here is CASSLLRGTQPQHF. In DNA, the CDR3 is TGTGCCAGCAGTTTATTAAGGGGTACACAGCCCCAGCATTTT.

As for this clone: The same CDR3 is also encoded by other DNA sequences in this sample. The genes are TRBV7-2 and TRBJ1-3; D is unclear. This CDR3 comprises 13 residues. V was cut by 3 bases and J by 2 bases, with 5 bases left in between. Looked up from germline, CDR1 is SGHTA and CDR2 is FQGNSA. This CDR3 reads CASSLVTGNTIYF. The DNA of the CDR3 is TGTGCCAGCAGCTTGGTAACTGGAAACACCATATATTTT. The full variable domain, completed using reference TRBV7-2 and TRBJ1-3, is GAGVSQSPSNKVTEKGKDVELRCDPISGHTALYWYRQSLGQGLEFLIYFQGNSAPDKSGLPSDRFSAERTGGSVSTLTIQRTQQEDSAVYLCASSLVTGNTIYFGEGSWLTVV.

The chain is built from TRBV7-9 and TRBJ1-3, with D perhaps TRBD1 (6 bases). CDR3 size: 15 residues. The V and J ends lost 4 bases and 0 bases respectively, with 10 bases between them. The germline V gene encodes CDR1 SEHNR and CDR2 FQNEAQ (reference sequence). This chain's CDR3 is CASSYQQGSGNTIYF. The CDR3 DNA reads TGTGCCAGCAGCTACCAACAGGGCTCTGGAAACACCATATATTTT.

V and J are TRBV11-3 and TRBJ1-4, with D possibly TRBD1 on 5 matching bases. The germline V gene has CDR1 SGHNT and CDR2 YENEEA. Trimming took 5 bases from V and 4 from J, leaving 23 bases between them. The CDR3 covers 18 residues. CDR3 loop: CASSPPRLAGGVNEKLFF. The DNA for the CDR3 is TGTGCCAGCAGCCCCCCTCGGTTGGCCGGGGGGGTTAATGAAAAACTGTTTTTT.

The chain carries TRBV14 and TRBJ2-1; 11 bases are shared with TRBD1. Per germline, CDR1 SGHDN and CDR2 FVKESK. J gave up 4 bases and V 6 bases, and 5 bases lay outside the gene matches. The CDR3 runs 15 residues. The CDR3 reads CASSRGQGEYNEQFF. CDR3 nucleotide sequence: TGTGCCAGCAGTCGGGGACAGGGGGAGTACAATGAGCAGTTCTTC. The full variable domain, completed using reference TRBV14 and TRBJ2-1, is EAGVTQFPSHSVIEKGQTVTLRCDPISGHDNLYWYRRVMGKEIKFLLHFVKESKQDESGMPNNRFLAERTGGTYSTLKVQPAELEDSGVYFCASSRGQGEYNEQFFGPGTRLTVL.

The DNA for the CDR3 is TGTGCCAGCAGTGGGCCTAGCGGGAGATCAATGAATGAGCAGTTCTTC. It yields the protein CASSGPSGRSMNEQFF. The chain couples TRBV2 to TRBJ2-1; TRBD2 matches at 10 bases. Germline V gene lookup returns CDR1 SNHLY and CDR2 FYNNEI. V dropped 4 bases and J dropped 7; count of bases not matched to a gene: 10. This CDR3 is 16 amino acids long. Looking up the rest from reference TRBV2 and TRBJ2-1 gives the full variable domain: EPEVTQTPSHQVTQMGQEVILRCVPISNHLYFYWYRQILGQKVEFLVSFYNNEISEKSEIFDDQFSVERPDGSNFTLKIRSTKLEDSAMYFCASSGPSGRSMNEQFFGPGTRLTVL.

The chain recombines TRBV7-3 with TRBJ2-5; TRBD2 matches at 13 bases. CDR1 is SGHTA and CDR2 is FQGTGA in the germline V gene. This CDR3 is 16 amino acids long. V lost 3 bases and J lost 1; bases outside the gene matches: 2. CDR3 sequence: CASSLGLAGSQETQYF. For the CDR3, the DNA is TGTGCCAGCAGCTTGGGACTAGCGGGATCCCAAGAGACCCAGTACTTC.

The CDR3 here is CASSLRLRDRGSEQYF. For the CDR3, the DNA is TGTGCCAGCAGTCTGAGGCTCCGTGACAGGGGTTCCGAGCAGTACTTC. The genes are TRBV6-2 or TRBV6-3 and TRBJ2-7; TRBD1 agrees at 8 bases. This CDR3 comprises 16 residues. After removal of 5 bases from V and 6 bases from J, the junction contained 15 bases not matched to a gene. Germline V gives CDR1 MNHEY, CDR2 SVGEGT.

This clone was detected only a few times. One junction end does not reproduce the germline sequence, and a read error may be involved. The CDR3 sequence is CASREGRGSYNEQFF. As DNA, the CDR3 is TGTGCCAGCAGAGAAGGGAGGGGGTCCTACAATGAGCAGTTCTTC. This chain uses TRBV2 with TRBJ2-1; D is possibly TRBD2 (7 bases). CDR1 SNHLY and CDR2 FYNNEI come from the germline V gene. The CDR3 consists of 15 residues.

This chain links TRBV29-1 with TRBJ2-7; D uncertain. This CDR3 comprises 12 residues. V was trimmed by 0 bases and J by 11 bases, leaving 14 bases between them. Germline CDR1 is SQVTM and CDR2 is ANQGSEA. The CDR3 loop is CSVEDLQRGKYF. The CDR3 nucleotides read TGCAGCGTTGAAGATCTCCAACGTGGGAAGTACTTC.

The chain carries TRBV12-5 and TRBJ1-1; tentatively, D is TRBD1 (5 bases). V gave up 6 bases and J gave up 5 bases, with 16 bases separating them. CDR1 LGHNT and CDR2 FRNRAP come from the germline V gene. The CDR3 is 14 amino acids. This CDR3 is CASGTYARGTEAFF. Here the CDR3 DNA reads TGTGCTAGTGGAACGTATGCTCGGGGGACTGAAGCTTTCTTT. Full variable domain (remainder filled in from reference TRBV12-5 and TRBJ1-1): DARVTQTPRHKVTEMGQEVTMRCQPILGHNTVFWYRQTMMQGLELLAYFRNRAPLDDSGMPKDRFSAEMPDATLATLKIQPSEPRDSAVYFCASGTYARGTEAFFGQGTRLTVV.

The CDR3: CARLLDRGTKGATNEKLFF. As DNA, the CDR3 is TGCGCCAGACTATTGGACAGGGGGACAAAAGGGGCAACTAATGAAAAACTGTTTTTT. V usage is TRBV10-1 and J usage is TRBJ1-4, with 10 bases that match TRBD1. The CDR3 extends over 19 amino acids. CDR1 and CDR2 (germline): WNHNN, SYGVQD (reference sequence). The J segment lost 0 bases and the V segment lost 9 bases, leaving 16 bases of the junction unmatched.

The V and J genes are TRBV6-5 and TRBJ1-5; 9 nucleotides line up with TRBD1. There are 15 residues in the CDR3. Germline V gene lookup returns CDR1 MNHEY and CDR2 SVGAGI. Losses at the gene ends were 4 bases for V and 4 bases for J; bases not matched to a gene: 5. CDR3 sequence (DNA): TGTGCCAGCAGTTCAACGGGACAGGGAAATCAGCCCCAGCATTTT. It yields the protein CASSSTGQGNQPQHF.